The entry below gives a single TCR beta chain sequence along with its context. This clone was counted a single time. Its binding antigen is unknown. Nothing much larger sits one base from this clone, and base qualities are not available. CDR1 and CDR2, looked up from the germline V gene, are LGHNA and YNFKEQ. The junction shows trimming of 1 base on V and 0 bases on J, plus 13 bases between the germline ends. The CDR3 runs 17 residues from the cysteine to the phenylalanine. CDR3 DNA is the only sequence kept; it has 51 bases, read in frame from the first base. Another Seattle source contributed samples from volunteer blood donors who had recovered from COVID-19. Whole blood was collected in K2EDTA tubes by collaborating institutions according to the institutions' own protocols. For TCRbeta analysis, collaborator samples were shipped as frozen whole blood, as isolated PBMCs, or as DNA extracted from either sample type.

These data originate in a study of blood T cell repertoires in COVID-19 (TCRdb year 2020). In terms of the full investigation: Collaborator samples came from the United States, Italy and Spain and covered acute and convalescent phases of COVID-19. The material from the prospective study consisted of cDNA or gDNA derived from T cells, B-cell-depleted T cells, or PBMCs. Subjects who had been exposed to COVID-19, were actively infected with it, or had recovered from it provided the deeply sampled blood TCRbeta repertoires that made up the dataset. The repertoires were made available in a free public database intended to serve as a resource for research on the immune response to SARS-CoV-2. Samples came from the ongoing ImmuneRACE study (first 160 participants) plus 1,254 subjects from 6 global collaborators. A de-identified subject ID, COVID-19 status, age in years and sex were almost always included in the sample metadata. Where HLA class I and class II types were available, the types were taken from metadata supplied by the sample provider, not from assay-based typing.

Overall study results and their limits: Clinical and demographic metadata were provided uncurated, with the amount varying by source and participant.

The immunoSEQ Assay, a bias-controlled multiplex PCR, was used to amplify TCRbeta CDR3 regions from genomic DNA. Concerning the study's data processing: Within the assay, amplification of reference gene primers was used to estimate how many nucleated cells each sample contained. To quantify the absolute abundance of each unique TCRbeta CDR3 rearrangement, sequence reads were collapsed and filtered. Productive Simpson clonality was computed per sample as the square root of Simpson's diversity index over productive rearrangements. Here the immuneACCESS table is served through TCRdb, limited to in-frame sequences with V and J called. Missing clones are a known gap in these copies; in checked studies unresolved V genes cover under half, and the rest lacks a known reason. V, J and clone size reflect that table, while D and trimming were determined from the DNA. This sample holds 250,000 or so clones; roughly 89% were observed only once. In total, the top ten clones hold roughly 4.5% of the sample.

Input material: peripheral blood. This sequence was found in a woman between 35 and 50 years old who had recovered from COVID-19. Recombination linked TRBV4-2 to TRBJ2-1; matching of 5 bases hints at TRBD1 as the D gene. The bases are TGTGCCAGCAGCCAAGGCGAAGGGGATTACTCCTACAATGAGCAGTTCTTC. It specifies CASSQGEGDYSYNEQFF.